One T cell receptor (beta chain) is described in this entry. This clonotype has a count of ten or more. Its binding antigen is unknown. Base qualities are not at hand, and no much larger clone is one base apart. The library was generated by 5' RACE. Instrument used: Illumina HiSeq 2500. A second PCR of about 6 to 11 cycles was performed with a sample-barcoded 5' primer and a J-beta primer mix. A template-switch 5' adaptor carrying 12 random nucleotides introduced a unique molecular identifier onto each TCR beta cDNA molecule. Each sample yielded at least 2.5 million CDR3-containing paired-end reads. First-strand cDNA synthesis was performed from all RNA using the Mint cDNA synthesis kit, with priming by a TRBC-specific oligonucleotide. Following uracil-DNA glycosylase treatment, all cDNA underwent a first 18-cycle PCR with the universal primers M1SS and BC2_uni_R. Concerning the study's data processing: Each sample was normalized by randomly selecting 1 million high-quality reads, each carrying a distinct molecular identifier. Instead of being binned into consensus sequences, reads that shared molecular identifiers were thrown out. MiTCR, run with a Q25 quality threshold and the strictest error-elimination algorithm, handled CDR3 identification, clonotype clustering and error correction. Lower-bound total TCR beta diversity was estimated with a nonparametric unseen species model using Euler transformation. Using fastp trimming at Q25 and MiXCR clonotype assembly, TCRdb reanalyzed the public sequencing data and kept in-frame beta chains. Each CDR3 protein gets just one entry, which takes the most common genes and DNA from the rows behind it. The V and J calls reflect TCRdb's pipeline rather than the authors' work. Here the sample has about 650,000 distinct CDR3 sequences; 32% occur a single time. The top ten constitute 15% of the sample.

The donors were around 39 Caucasian individuals from Russia, aged roughly 6 to 100 years, who were systemically healthy. Ten milliliters of peripheral blood were drawn from each donor into EDTA-treated Vacutainer tubes. PBMCs were isolated by Ficoll-Paque density-gradient centrifugation, with at least 6.5 million obtained per sample. Total RNA was extracted from PBMCs with Trizol reagent, with at least 6 micrograms obtained per sample. For every donor, an aliquot of PBMCs went through flow cytometry to measure the percentages of naive CD45RAhigh/CD27high T cells. The data stem from a study of blood T cells in healthy people across ages (dated by TCRdb to 2015 to 2017). Some background on the complete study: In model experiments, template switching captured roughly one uniquely barcoded TCR beta cDNA molecule for every two T cells. Using deep sequencing normalized with unique cDNA molecular identifiers, the study measured how TCR beta repertoire diversity changes with age. The donors were divided into four age groups: young (average around 17 years), middle-aged (about 39), aged (under 70) and long-lived (82). For two donors (one aged 18 to 29 and one aged 80 or older), the study analyzed two additional independent replicas of 1 million unique cDNA reads from the same blood draw. To avoid experimental bias, donors of different ages were spread randomly across the sequencing lanes. On the study overall, not on this receptor specifically: Observed TCR beta diversity per million T cells fell roughly linearly with age, and a significant reduction was already apparent by age around 44. Estimates of total diversity based on one million sequenced T cells were regarded as lower bounds and as underestimates. Conclusive comparison of naive and antigen-experienced compartments was prevented by the profiling of bulk unsorted PBMCs. Donor CMV infection status was unknown, potentially confounding age-related changes in expanded clonotypes. A strong correlation was found between observed TCR beta diversity and the percentage of naive T cells measured by flow cytometry. Compared with the aged group, the long-lived group had more naive CD4+ T cells, fewer expanded clones and increased TCR diversity, a pattern suggesting age selection.

This receptor was identified in an elderly woman in good health. Donor details come from another sample of the same person, matched by shared clones. Sequenced: blood.

Here is the DNA: TGCAGTGCTAGAGACCGAACAGGGAGGCACGAGCAGTACTTC. Its product reads: CSARDRTGRHEQYF. The rearranged segments are TRBV20-1 and TRBJ2-7; the D gene could be either TRBD1 or TRBD2, each agreeing at 6 bases. Relative to germline, V is 0 bases shorter and J is 5 bases shorter, with 14 bases between their ends. From the cysteine through the phenylalanine, the CDR3 covers 14 amino acids. The retained sequence is limited to the CDR3, 42 bases, with the frame set at the first base. Per the germline V gene (reference sequence), DFQATT is the CDR1 and SNEGSKA is the CDR2.